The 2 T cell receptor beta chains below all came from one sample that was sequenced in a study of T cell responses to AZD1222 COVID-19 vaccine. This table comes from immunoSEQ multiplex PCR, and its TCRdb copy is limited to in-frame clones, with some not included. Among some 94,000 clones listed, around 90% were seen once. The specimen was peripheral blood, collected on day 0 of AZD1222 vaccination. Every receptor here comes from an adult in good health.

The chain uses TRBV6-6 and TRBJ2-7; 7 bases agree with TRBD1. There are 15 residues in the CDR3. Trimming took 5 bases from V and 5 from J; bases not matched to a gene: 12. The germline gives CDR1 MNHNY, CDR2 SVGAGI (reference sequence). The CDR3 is CASSGLGTVSNEQYF. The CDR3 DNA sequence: TGTGCCAGCAGTGGACTCGGGACAGTTTCGAACGAGCAGTACTTC.

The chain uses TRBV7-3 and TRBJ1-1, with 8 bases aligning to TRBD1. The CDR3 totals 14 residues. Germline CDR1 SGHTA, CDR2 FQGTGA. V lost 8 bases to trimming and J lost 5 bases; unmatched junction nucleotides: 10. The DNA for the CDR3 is TGTGCCAGCTGCCTCCGGGACAGGCGGACTGAAGCTTTCTTT. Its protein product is CASCLRDRRTEAFF.